Described below is a single T cell receptor beta chain sequence and its context. Its target is unknown. The sample originates from a study of cytomegalovirus exposure and HLA in healthy donors. With 60 Vbeta and 13 Jbeta primers, the PCR was carried out. The protocol was immunoSEQ multiplex PCR, while the TCRdb copy is restricted to in-frame clones and leaves out a portion. Altogether about 180,000 clones are present, 84% being singletons, with the ten largest covering more than 0.35%. Germline V gene data show CDR1 as SQVTM and CDR2 as ANQGSEA. Losses at the gene ends were 6 bases for V and 10 bases for J; bases not matched to a gene: 8. The length of the CDR3 is 13 residues. Points from the study as a whole: Highly shared sequence variants in one cluster were likely a sequencing artifact. In an earlier analysis, about 87% or about 30%: the productive usage of most TCR beta V segments. Accurate prediction of most subjects' HLA-A and HLA-B alleles from TCR beta sequences was reported.

Specimen: PBMCs. The clonotype was recovered from a boy between 2 and 10 years old in good health and CMV-seronegative. V and J are TRBV29-1 and TRBJ2-1; 11 bases line up with TRBD2. The CDR3 is CSVELAGVWEQFF. CDR3 DNA: TGCAGCGTGGAACTAGCGGGAGTTTGGGAGCAGTTCTTC.